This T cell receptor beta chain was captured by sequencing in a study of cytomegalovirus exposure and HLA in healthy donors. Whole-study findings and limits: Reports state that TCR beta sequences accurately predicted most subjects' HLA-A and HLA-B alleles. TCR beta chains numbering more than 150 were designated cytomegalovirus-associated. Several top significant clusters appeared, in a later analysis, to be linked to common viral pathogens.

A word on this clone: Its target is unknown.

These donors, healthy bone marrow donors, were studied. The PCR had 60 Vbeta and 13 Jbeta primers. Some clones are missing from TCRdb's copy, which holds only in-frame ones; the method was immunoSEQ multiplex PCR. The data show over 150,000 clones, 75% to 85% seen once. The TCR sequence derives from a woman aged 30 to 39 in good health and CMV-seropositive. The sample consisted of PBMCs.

The CDR3 loop is CASSPGQGWRGTEAFF. Written as DNA, the CDR3 is TGTGCCAGCAGTCCGGGACAGGGGTGGCGGGGGACTGAAGCTTTCTTT. The J gene is TRBJ1-1, the V gene TRBV6-4, with 10 bases matching TRBD1. From germline, CDR1 is MRHNA and CDR2 SNTAGT. The CDR3 is 16 residues long. V shed 5 bases and J 5 bases; nucleotides not matched to a gene: 11.